This is a list of T cell receptor beta chains from one sample in a study of blood T cell repertoires in COVID-19. Clones were sequenced by immunoSEQ multiplex PCR, and TCRdb holds only the in-frame ones, with some missing. The sample records some 220,000 clones, roughly 90% being singletons. Sequenced sample: PBMCs or T cells enriched from blood (not recorded which). The source of these receptors is a woman aged 30 to 39 who had recovered from COVID-19. Both conserved end residues are part of each CDR3. D genes are given only for firm matches. Where a row states a size, it is once, few, many or the class of an expanded clone; other rows omit it.

CDR3aa,CDR3nt,abundance,v_gene,d_gene,j_gene
CASSRWVPPTGTGGSGANVLTF,TGTGCCAGCAGCCGTTGGGTCCCACCCACCGGGACAGGGGGGTCTGGGGCCAACGTCCTGACTTTC,.,TRBV7-8,TRBD1,TRBJ2-6
CASYKRGSETQYF,TGTGCCAGCTACAAGCGGGGGTCCGAGACCCAGTACTTC,.,TRBV2,TRBD2,TRBJ2-5
CAISEQRGVGTDTQYF,TGTGCCATCAGTGAACAGCGGGGGGTTGGCACAGATACGCAGTATTTT,.,TRBV10-3,TRBD2,TRBJ2-3
CASSVGWGISSGYTF,TGTGCCAGCAGCGTAGGGTGGGGCATTAGTAGTGGCTACACCTTC,.,TRBV9,.,TRBJ1-2
CASSLGLTDTQYF,TGCGCCAGCAGCCTTGGACTCACAGATACGCAGTATTTT,once,TRBV5-1,.,TRBJ2-3
CSVEGGGKAFF,TGCAGCGTTGAAGGAGGGGGAAAAGCTTTCTTT,.,TRBV29-1,.,TRBJ1-1
CASSQAPRGDYGYTF,TGTGCCAGCAGCCAAGCTCCCAGGGGGGACTATGGCTACACCTTC,.,TRBV4-2,TRBD1,TRBJ1-2
CASSDTLGVGNYGYTF,TGTGCCAGCAGTGACACCCTCGGGGTGGGAAACTATGGCTACACCTTC,.,TRBV25-1,.,TRBJ1-2
CASHQNRETNHSNQPQHF,TGCGCCAGCCATCAAAACAGGGAAACCAACCATAGCAATCAGCCCCAGCATTTT,.,TRBV10-1,.,TRBJ1-5
CASSGGTEGFEQYF,TGTGCCAGCAGCGGCGGGACAGAAGGCTTCGAGCAGTACTTC,once,TRBV5-4,.,TRBJ2-7
CASSYFADTDQETQYF,TGTGCCAGCAGTTACTTTGCGGACACCGATCAAGAGACCCAGTACTTC,.,TRBV6-2/TRBV6-3,.,TRBJ2-5
CASSYSDGDEAFF,TGTGCCAGCAGTTACTCGGACGGGGATGAAGCTTTCTTT,once,TRBV6-5,.,TRBJ1-1
CASSYSLGGNTEAFF,TGTGCCAGCAGTTACTCCCTGGGGGGGAACACTGAAGCTTTCTTT,.,TRBV6-5,.,TRBJ1-1
CAITEGTGGLDYGYTF,TGTGCCATCACCGAGGGTACAGGGGGGCTAGACTATGGCTACACCTTC,.,TRBV10-3,TRBD1,TRBJ1-2
CASSLGQERASPNSYNEQFF,TGTGCCAGCAGCTTAGGCCAAGAGAGGGCAAGCCCCAACTCCTACAATGAGCAGTTCTTC,.,TRBV7-6,.,TRBJ2-1
CASSLAGPGETQYF,TGTGCCAGCAGCCTAGCGGGGCCGGGGGAGACCCAGTACTTC,.,TRBV5-4,TRBD2,TRBJ2-5
CASSPGTGHTEAFF,TGTGCCAGCTCACCGGGGACAGGGCACACTGAAGCTTTCTTT,.,TRBV18,TRBD1,TRBJ1-1
CASSQTGEGNQPQHF,TGTGCCAGCAGCCAAACAGGGGAAGGCAATCAGCCCCAGCATTTT,.,TRBV14,TRBD1,TRBJ1-5
CASSYAGTNQPQHF,TGTGCCAGCAGTTATGCGGGTACCAATCAGCCCCAGCATTTT,once,TRBV6-5,.,TRBJ1-5
CASSLQSGAPYEQYF,TGTGCCAGCAGCCTCCAAAGCGGGGCCCCCTACGAGCAGTACTTC,.,TRBV6-5,TRBD2,TRBJ2-7
CASSFDRGNGFSEQYF,TGTGCCAGCAGTTTTGACAGGGGGAATGGTTTCTCCGAGCAGTACTTC,.,TRBV2,TRBD1,TRBJ2-7
CASSLGVGRSGNTIYF,TGTGCCAGCAGCTTGGGCGTGGGCCGCTCTGGAAACACCATATATTTT,.,TRBV5-6,.,TRBJ1-3
CASSSGTAGNTIYF,TGTGCCAGCAGCTCCGGGACAGCGGGAAACACCATATATTTT,.,TRBV13,TRBD1,TRBJ1-3
CASSQDESNRSEKLFF,TGTGCCAGCAGCCAAGATGAAAGCAACCGAAGCGAAAAACTGTTTTTT,.,TRBV4-2,.,TRBJ1-4
CASSLVTGANEKLFF,TGTGCCAGCAGCTTAGTAACAGGGGCTAATGAAAAACTGTTTTTT,.,TRBV7-9,TRBD1,TRBJ1-4
CASTRTGTNEKLFF,TGTGCCAGCACCCGGACAGGGACTAATGAAAAACTGTTTTTT,.,TRBV2,TRBD1,TRBJ1-4
CASSTGTGSTGELFF,TGTGCCAGCAGCACCGGGACAGGGTCCACCGGGGAGCTGTTTTTT,.,TRBV9,TRBD1,TRBJ2-2
CASSLDIGGRGLETQYF,TGTGCCAGCAGCTTAGATATCGGAGGACGAGGACTAGAGACCCAGTACTTC,.,TRBV11-2,.,TRBJ2-5
CASSDRNYGYTF,TGCGCCAGCAGCGACAGGAACTATGGCTACACCTTC,once,TRBV5-1,.,TRBJ1-2
CASSLYGEVVSYEQYF,TGTGCCAGCAGTTTATACGGGGAGGTAGTCTCCTACGAGCAGTACTTC,.,TRBV28,.,TRBJ2-7
CASSYGNYEQYF,TGTGCCAGCAGTTATGGCAACTACGAGCAGTACTTC,.,TRBV12-3/TRBV12-4,.,TRBJ2-7
CASSPTGTGGNTEAFF,TGTGCCAGCAGCCCCACCGGGACAGGGGGGAACACTGAAGCTTTCTTT,.,TRBV7-8,TRBD1,TRBJ1-1
CASSQLTSGNTGELFF,TGCGCCAGCAGCCAACTGACTAGCGGGAACACCGGGGAGCTGTTTTTT,.,TRBV4-1,TRBD2,TRBJ2-2
CASSLVGTGGEDTQYF,TGTGCCAGCAGCTTAGTTGGGACAGGGGGCGAAGATACGCAGTATTTT,.,TRBV7-2,TRBD1,TRBJ2-3
CASSQGVSVPFRGSYNEQFF,TGCGCCAGCAGCCAAGGGGTCAGCGTCCCATTCCGGGGCTCCTACAATGAGCAGTTCTTC,.,TRBV4-3,.,TRBJ2-1
CASSDRGLTDTQYF,TGTGCCAGCAGTGACAGGGGGCTCACAGATACGCAGTATTTT,.,TRBV2,TRBD1,TRBJ2-3
CASSVRNTGELFF,TGTGCCAGCAGCGTTAGAAACACCGGGGAGCTGTTTTTT,.,TRBV3-1/TRBV3-2,.,TRBJ2-2
CASSLTPGLAGGAYEQYF,TGTGCCAGCAGCTTGACCCCGGGACTAGCGGGGGGAGCCTACGAGCAGTACTTC,.,TRBV7-8,TRBD2,TRBJ2-7
CASSLGTAGELFF,TGTGCCAGCAGCTTAGGGACAGCCGGGGAGCTGTTTTTT,.,TRBV7-9,.,TRBJ2-2
CASSPGTSPFLEQFF,TGTGCCAGCAGCCCTGGGACTAGCCCTTTTCTTGAGCAGTTCTTC,few,TRBV7-3,TRBD2,TRBJ2-1
CASRGLQRNYGYTF,TGTGCCAGCAGGGGACTACAGCGAAACTATGGCTACACCTTC,few,TRBV5-6,.,TRBJ1-2
CASSPQGLAGGADTQYF,TGTGCCAGCAGCCCCCAGGGCCTAGCGGGGGGGGCAGATACGCAGTATTTT,.,TRBV7-8,TRBD2,TRBJ2-3
CASSERAGEGEKLFF,TGTGCCAGCAGTGAAAGGGCAGGGGAGGGTGAAAAACTGTTTTTT,.,TRBV6-1,.,TRBJ1-4
CSVRGGRGETQYF,TGCAGCGTTCGCGGGGGGCGGGGAGAGACCCAGTACTTC,.,TRBV29-1,TRBD2,TRBJ2-5
CASSRDSGRRAEAFF,TGCGCCAGCAGCCGGGACAGCGGCCGTAGGGCTGAAGCTTTCTTT,.,TRBV5-1,TRBD1,TRBJ1-1
CASSQGQGRRKQYF,TGTGCCAGCTCACAGGGTCAAGGTCGTCGAAAGCAGTACTTC,few,TRBV6-4,.,TRBJ2-7
CASSFRMSARGHRGYTF,TGTGCCAGCAGCTTTAGGATGTCGGCCCGAGGTCACCGGGGCTACACCTTC,.,TRBV7-2,.,TRBJ1-2
CASSLTSADTQYF,TGTGCCAGCAGCTTGACTAGCGCCGATACGCAGTATTTT,.,TRBV5-4,TRBD2,TRBJ2-3
CASSQGGGGAHQPQHF,TGCGCCAGCAGCCAAGGAGGTGGGGGGGCCCATCAGCCCCAGCATTTT,.,TRBV4-1,.,TRBJ1-5
CASSSPGRGQETQYF,TGTGCCAGCAGTTCTCCAGGGCGTGGCCAAGAGACCCAGTACTTC,few,TRBV6-5,.,TRBJ2-5
CASSQIQGYGYTF,TGTGCCAGCAGCCAAATTCAGGGGTATGGCTACACCTTC,few,TRBV3-1/TRBV3-2,.,TRBJ1-2
CASSLDGLARETQYF,TGTGCCAGCAGCTTAGATGGCCTAGCGCGGGAGACCCAGTACTTC,.,TRBV11-2,.,TRBJ2-5
CASSVGDRNNSPLHF,TGTGCCAGCAGCGTAGGGGACAGGAACAATTCACCCCTCCACTTT,.,TRBV9,TRBD1,TRBJ1-6
CASSLPSQLVAHGYTF,TGTGCCAGCAGCCTACCCTCACAGTTAGTCGCCCATGGCTACACCTTC,.,TRBV7-9,.,TRBJ1-2
CASSSGGSGNTIYF,TGTGCCAGCAGCTCCGGGGGGTCAGGAAACACCATATATTTT,.,TRBV11-2,.,TRBJ1-3
CASSPTGGAGETQYF,TGTGCCAGCAGCCCAACCGGGGGGGCGGGGGAGACCCAGTACTTC,.,TRBV11-3,TRBD2,TRBJ2-5
CASTKDRSAAKAFF,TGCGCCAGCACCAAGGACAGGTCTGCTGCAAAAGCTTTCTTT,.,TRBV5-1,TRBD1,TRBJ1-1
CASSLVFGDRGQETQYF,TGTGCCAGCAGCTTGGTTTTTGGAGACAGGGGACAAGAGACCCAGTACTTC,.,TRBV5-8,TRBD1,TRBJ2-5
CASSRSGGVGTEAFF,TGTGCCAGCAGTCGATCGGGGGGGGTAGGGACTGAAGCTTTCTTT,few,TRBV6-6,.,TRBJ1-1
CASSLVTLNRGPMSGYTF,TGTGCCAGCAGCTTGGTAACCCTCAACAGGGGACCTATGAGTGGCTACACCTTC,.,TRBV5-6,TRBD1,TRBJ1-2